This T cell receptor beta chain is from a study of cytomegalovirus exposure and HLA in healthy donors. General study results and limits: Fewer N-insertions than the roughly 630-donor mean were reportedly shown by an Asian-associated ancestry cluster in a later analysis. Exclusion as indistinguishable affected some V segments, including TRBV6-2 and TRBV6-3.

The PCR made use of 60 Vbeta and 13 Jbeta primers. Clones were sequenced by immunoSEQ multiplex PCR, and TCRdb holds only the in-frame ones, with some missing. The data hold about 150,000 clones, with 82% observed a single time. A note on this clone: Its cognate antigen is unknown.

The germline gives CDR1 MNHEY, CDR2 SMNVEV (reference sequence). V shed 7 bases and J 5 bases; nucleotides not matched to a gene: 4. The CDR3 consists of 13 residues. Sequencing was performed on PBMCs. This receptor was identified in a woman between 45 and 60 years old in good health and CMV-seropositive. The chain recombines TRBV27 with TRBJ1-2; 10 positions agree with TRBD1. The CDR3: CASKRDRGYGYTF. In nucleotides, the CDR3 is TGTGCCAGCAAGAGGGACAGGGGTTATGGCTACACCTTC.